This note documents a single T cell receptor (beta chain) sequence. Its antigen is currently unknown. The germline V gene has CDR1 SNHLY and CDR2 FYNNEI. V shed 0 bases and J 5 bases; nucleotides not matched to a gene: 8. The CDR3 spans 16 residues. This specimen belongs to a study of Graves' ophthalmopathy and Graves' hyperthyroidism. In the study overall: Stable hyperthyroidism was defined by absence of ophthalmopathy within 18 months of follow-up. Findings and caveats of the study: Blood contained most expanded thyroid clonotypes exceeding 0.001 frequency. Both an approximately 69% sensitivity and an approximately 79% specificity characterized the model's predictions of ophthalmopathy progression.

RNA served as the template for amplifying TCR beta CDR3 regions. The workflow started with a first-round RT-PCR run with HTBI primers and then moved on to a second-round multiplex PCR. TCRdb reprocessed the multiplex PCR reads with MiXCR, giving one entry per CDR3 protein. The table includes some 1.1 million distinct CDR3 sequences, 35% to 40% detected once. Thyroid ultrasound, orbital computed tomography, TRAb, serum thyroxine and clinical symptoms formed the basis of diagnosis. The V call is TRBV2, the J call TRBJ1-2, with 8 nucleotides matching TRBD1. Sequenced input: peripheral blood or thyroid tissue (not recorded which). The clonotype was recovered from an adult man with Graves' hyperthyroidism. The CDR3 bases are TGTGCCAGCAGTGAAGCCCCCTCGGACAGGGCGTATGGCTACACCTTC. It encodes CASSEAPSDRAYGYTF.